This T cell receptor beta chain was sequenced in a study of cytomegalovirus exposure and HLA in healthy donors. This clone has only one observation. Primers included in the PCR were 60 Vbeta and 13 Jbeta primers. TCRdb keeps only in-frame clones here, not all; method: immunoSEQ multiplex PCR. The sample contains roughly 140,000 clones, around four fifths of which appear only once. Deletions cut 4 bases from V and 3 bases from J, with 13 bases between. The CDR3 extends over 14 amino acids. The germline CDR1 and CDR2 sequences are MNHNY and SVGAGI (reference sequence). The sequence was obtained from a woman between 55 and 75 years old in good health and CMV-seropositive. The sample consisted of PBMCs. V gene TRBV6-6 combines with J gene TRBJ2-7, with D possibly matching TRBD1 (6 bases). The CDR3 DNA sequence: TGTGCCAGCAGTTTGTTGGACAGCAACTACGAGCAGTACTTC. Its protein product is CASSLLDSNYEQYF.